One sample yielded the 10 T cell receptor beta chains listed below, sequenced in a study of graft-versus-host responses after intestinal transplantation. These TCRs' antigens remain unknown. The table came from immunoSEQ multiplex PCR; TCRdb's copy has only in-frame clones and leaves some out. The profile shows about 99,000 clones, roughly 87% of them singletons. Sequencing was performed on unstimulated CD4+ T cells sorted from spleen or lymph node cells, taken before intestinal transplant. These receptors were taken from a human donor who received an intestinal transplant.

The chain uses TRBV28 and TRBJ1-6; D unclear. The CDR3 is made up of 14 amino acids. Germline lookup yields CDR1 MDHEN and CDR2 SYDVKM. The V end was cut by 7 bases, the J end by 10 bases, with 17 bases between. The CDR3 DNA sequence: TGTGCCAGCACCATCGCGGGAAAACTCTCACCCCTCCACTTT. The encoded protein is CASTIAGKLSPLHF.

The rearrangement uses TRBV5-4 and TRBJ1-6, with TRBD1 identical over 9 bases. CDR3 length: 17 residues. CDR1 and CDR2 from the germline V gene are SGHNT and YYREEE (reference sequence). The trim removed 3 bases at V and 9 bases at J, leaving 13 bases unmatched. CDR3 DNA sequence: TGTGCCAGCAGCTGGCTACCAACCGGGACAGGGAGTTCACCCCTCCACTTT. Amino acids: CASSWLPTGTGSSPLHF.

The rearrangement uses TRBV2 and TRBJ1-6; no clear D. Trimming cost V 6 bases and J 7 bases, with 16 bases left between them. From germline, CDR1 is SNHLY and CDR2 FYNNEI. The length of the CDR3 is 15 residues. The CDR3 loop is CASRPDGPLNSPLHF. DNA of the CDR3: TGTGCCAGCAGACCGGACGGGCCCTTAAATTCACCCCTCCACTTT. Full variable domain (missing parts from reference TRBV2 and TRBJ1-6): EPEVTQTPSHQVTQMGQEVILRCVPISNHLYFYWYRQILGQKVEFLVSFYNNEISEKSEIFDDQFSVERPDGSNFTLKIRSTKLEDSAMYFCASRPDGPLNSPLHFGNGTRLTVT.

This clone has only a few counts. Other DNA sequences from this sample encode an identical CDR3 as well. The rearrangement joins TRBV5-6 to TRBJ2-7; D not resolved. The CDR3 length is 11 residues. The V end was cut by 3 bases, the J end by 3 bases, with 4 bases between. Germline-derived CDR1 and CDR2 are SGHDT and YYEEEE. CDR3 protein: CASSSNYEQYF. The CDR3 region has the DNA TGTGCCAGCAGCTCGAACTACGAGCAGTACTTC. Filled out from reference TRBV5-6 and TRBJ2-7, the complete variable domain reads DAGVTQSPTHLIKTRGQQVTLRCSPKSGHDTVSWYQQALGQGPQFIFQYYEEEERQRGNFPDRFSGHQFPNYSSELNVNALLLGDSALYLCASSSNYEQYFGPGTRLTVT.

The genes are TRBV11-1 and TRBJ1-4, with D unresolved. The length of the CDR3 is 14 residues. Trimming cost V 3 bases and J 0 bases, with 5 bases left between them. Germline-derived CDR1 and CDR2 are SGHAT and FQDESV (reference sequence). The CDR3 reads CASSLGATNEKLFF. As DNA, the CDR3 is TGTGCCAGCAGCTTGGGTGCAACTAATGAAAAACTGTTTTTT.

The chain joins TRBV5-1 to TRBJ2-7; D uncertain. Germline V gives CDR1 SGHRS, CDR2 YFSETQ. Trimming removed 3 bases at V and 2 bases at J, with 12 bases between. The CDR3 has 14 amino acids. The CDR3 DNA reads as TGCGCCAGCAGCTCCCCTGACTTCCCCTACGAGCAGTACTTC. It specifies CASSSPDFPYEQYF.

The rearrangement joins TRBV27 to TRBJ2-3; 13 positions agree with TRBD2. The CDR3 loop spans 15 amino acids. V trimming: 5 bases; J trimming: 13 bases; junction bases outside the gene matches: 12. Germline V gene lookup returns CDR1 MNHEY and CDR2 SMNVEV (reference sequence). CDR3 DNA: TGTGCCAGCAGTCTGAGAGGGACTAGCGGGACGATGAAGTATTTT. Translation gives CASSLRGTSGTMKYF.

This clone showed up just a few times. V and J are TRBV11-2 and TRBJ2-1; a weak D match, TRBD1 (5 bases). V gave up 5 bases and J gave up 0 bases, with 11 bases separating them. The germline V gene has CDR1 SGHAT and CDR2 FQNNGV. The length of the CDR3 is 15 residues. The CDR3 bases are TGTGCCAGCAGCCGACGACAGAGCTCCTACAATGAGCAGTTCTTC. Translating gives CASSRRQSSYNEQFF.

J is TRBJ2-2 and V is TRBV10-3, with D perhaps matching TRBD1 or TRBD2 (5 bases each). This CDR3 is 16 amino acids long. The V gene's germline CDR1 is ENHRY and CDR2 SYGVKD. V shed 0 bases and J shed 4 bases, with 12 bases lying between them. The CDR3 coding sequence is TGTGCCATCAGTGAGTCGACGAGGGGCGGCACCGGGGAGCTGTTTTTT. Its translation is CAISESTRGGTGELFF.

The V gene is TRBV6-1, the J gene TRBJ2-7, with a weak D call TRBD2 (6 bases). The V gene's germline CDR1 is MNHNS and CDR2 SASEGT. The CDR3 loop spans 13 amino acids. Between the trimmed V and J ends, which lost 5 bases and 3 bases, there was a span of 11 bases. CDR3 region: CASSPGLSYEQYF. The CDR3 coding sequence is TGTGCCAGCAGTCCGGGACTTAGCTACGAGCAGTACTTC.